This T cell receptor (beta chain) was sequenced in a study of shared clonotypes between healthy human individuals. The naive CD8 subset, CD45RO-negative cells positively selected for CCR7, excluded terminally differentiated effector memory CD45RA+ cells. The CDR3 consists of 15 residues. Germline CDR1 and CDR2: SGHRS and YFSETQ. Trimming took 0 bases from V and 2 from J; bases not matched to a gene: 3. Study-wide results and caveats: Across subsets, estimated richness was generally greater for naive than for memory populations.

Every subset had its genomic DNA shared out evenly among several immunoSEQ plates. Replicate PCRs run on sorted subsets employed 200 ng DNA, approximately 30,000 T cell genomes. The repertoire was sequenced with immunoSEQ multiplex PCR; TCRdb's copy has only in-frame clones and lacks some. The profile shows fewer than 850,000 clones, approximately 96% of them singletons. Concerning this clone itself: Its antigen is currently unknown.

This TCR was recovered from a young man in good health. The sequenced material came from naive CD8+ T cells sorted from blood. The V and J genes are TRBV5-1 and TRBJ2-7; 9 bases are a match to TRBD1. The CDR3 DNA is TGCGCCAGCAGCTTGGAACAGGGGGCGCCCTACGAGCAGTACTTC. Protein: CASSLEQGAPYEQYF.